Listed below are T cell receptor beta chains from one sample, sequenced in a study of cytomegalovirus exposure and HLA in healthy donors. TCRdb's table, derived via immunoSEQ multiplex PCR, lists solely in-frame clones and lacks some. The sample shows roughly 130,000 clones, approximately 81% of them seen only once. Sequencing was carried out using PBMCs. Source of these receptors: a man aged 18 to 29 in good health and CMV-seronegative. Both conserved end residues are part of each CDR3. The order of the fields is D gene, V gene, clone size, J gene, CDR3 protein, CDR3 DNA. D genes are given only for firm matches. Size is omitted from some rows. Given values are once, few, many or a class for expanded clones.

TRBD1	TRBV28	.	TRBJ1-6	CASSPDRGNSPLHF	TGTGCCAGCAGCCCGGACAGGGGGAATTCACCCCTCCACTTT
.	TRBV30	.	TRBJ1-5	CAWSVPGRGNQPQHF	TGTGCCTGGAGTGTACCCGGGCGCGGGAATCAGCCCCAGCATTTT
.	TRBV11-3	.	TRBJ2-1	CASSLGPNNEQFF	TGTGCCAGCAGCTTAGGGCCAAACAATGAGCAGTTCTTC
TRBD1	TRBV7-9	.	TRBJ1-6	CASSFGKRDRVIDSPLHF	TGTGCCAGCAGCTTTGGGAAACGGGACAGGGTGATAGATTCACCCCTCCACTTT
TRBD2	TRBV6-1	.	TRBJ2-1	CASSVRGGAGGPNEQFF	TGTGCCAGCAGTGTCAGGGGGGGGGCGGGAGGGCCAAATGAGCAGTTCTTC
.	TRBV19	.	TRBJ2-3	CASSMSGNTDTQYF	TGTGCCAGTAGTATGAGCGGAAACACAGATACGCAGTATTTT
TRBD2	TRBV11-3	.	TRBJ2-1	CASSGLAGGTYNEQFF	TGTGCCAGCTCCGGACTAGCGGGAGGGACTTACAATGAGCAGTTCTTC
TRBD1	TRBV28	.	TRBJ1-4	CASGRQGGTNEKLFF	TGTGCCAGCGGACGACAGGGGGGAACTAATGAAAAACTGTTTTTT
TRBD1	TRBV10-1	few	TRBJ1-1	CASSGHRGSLNTEAFF	TGCGCCAGCAGTGGACACAGGGGTTCCCTGAACACTGAAGCTTTCTTT
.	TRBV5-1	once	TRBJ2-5	CASSSRQRYQETQYF	TGCGCCAGCAGCTCGAGACAGAGGTACCAAGAGACCCAGTACTTC
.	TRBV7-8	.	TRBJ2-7	CASSRPASRSPGYEQYF	TGTGCCAGCAGCCGTCCCGCCTCGCGGAGCCCGGGGTACGAGCAGTACTTC
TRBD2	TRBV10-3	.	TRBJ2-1	CAISESRGRVAYNEQFF	TGTGCCATCAGTGAGTCACGCGGGAGGGTTGCTTACAATGAGCAGTTCTTC
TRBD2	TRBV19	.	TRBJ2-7	CASSIGSRGVYEQYF	TGTGCCAGTAGTATAGGAAGCCGGGGGGTCTACGAGCAGTACTTC
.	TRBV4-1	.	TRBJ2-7	CASSQSQGLYEQYF	TGCGCCAGCAGCCAATCGCAGGGGCTCTACGAGCAGTACTTC
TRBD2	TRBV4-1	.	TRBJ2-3	CASSPRLAGTDTQYF	TGCGCCAGCAGCCCCCGACTAGCGGGAACAGATACGCAGTATTTT
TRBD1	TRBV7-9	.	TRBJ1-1	CASSSDRELVFAEAFF	TGTGCCAGCAGCTCCGACAGGGAGTTGGTGTTCGCTGAAGCTTTCTTT
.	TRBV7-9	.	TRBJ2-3	CASSMQYTQYF	TGTGCCAGCAGCATGCAGTATACGCAGTATTTT
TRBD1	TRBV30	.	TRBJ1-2	CAWSWFGVKRQGANYGYTF	TGTGCCTGGAGTTGGTTCGGGGTTAAGCGACAGGGGGCTAACTATGGCTACACCTTC
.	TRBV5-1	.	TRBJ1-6	CASSLGDSSYNSPLHF	TGCGCCAGCAGCTTGGGAGACAGCTCCTATAATTCACCCCTCCACTTT
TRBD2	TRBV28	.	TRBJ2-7	CASSQREFEQYF	TGTGCCAGCAGTCAGCGGGAGTTCGAGCAGTACTTC
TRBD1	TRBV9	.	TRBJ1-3	CASSVSSRGLNTIYF	TGTGCCAGCAGCGTATCCTCCAGGGGGCTGAACACCATATATTTT
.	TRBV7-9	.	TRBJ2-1	CASSSTGNEQFF	TGTGCCAGCAGCTCAACAGGGAATGAGCAGTTCTTC